These 32 T cell receptor beta chains originate from one sample sequenced in a study of T cell changes during pregnancy in multiple sclerosis. Method: immunoSEQ multiplex PCR; TCRdb's copy keeps in-frame clones and lacks some. The sample contains roughly 63,000 clones, 93% of which appear only once. The sequences come from CD8+ T cells from peripheral blood mononuclear cells, collected in the second trimester of pregnancy. Every receptor here comes from a female donor with multiple sclerosis, enrolled in a pregnancy study.

The gene calls are TRBV28 and TRBJ2-1; 12 bases are shared with TRBD2. V gave up 6 bases and J gave up 1 base; unmatched junction bases: 7. The CDR3 runs 17 residues. Germline V gene sequence: CDR1 MDHEN, CDR2 SYDVKM. CDR3 DNA: TGTGCCAGCAGCTACCCTAGCGGGAGGGCGTCCTACAATGAGCAGTTCTTC. Its translation: CASSYPSGRASYNEQFF.

This clone is a singleton in its sample. The V and J genes are TRBV7-3 and TRBJ2-2; a weak D match, TRBD2 (6 bases). The CDR3 has 13 amino acids. The ends were cut back, 11 bases at V and 2 bases at J, with 12 bases in the middle. The V gene's germline CDR1 is SGHTA and CDR2 FQGTGA. The CDR3 loop reads CAARDDNTGELFF. DNA for the CDR3: TGTGCCGCGCGGGACGACAACACCGGGGAGCTGTTTTTT.

The chain links TRBV27 to TRBJ2-7; perhaps TRBD1 as D (5 bases). The CDR3 is 14 amino acids. Trimming left V 5 bases short and J 1 base short, with 12 bases between. CDR1 and CDR2 from the germline V gene are MNHEY and SMNVEV (reference sequence). CDR3 nucleotide sequence: TGTGCCAGCAGTCCTGCACCAGGGTCCTACGAGCAGTACTTC. Translated: CASSPAPGSYEQYF.

This rearrangement joins TRBV9 to TRBJ1-2; weak D call: TRBD1 (6 bases). The CDR3 totals 13 residues. Germline loops: CDR1 SGDLS, CDR2 YYNGEE. The germline V and J ends were trimmed by 0 bases and 7 bases, with 10 bases remaining between them. DNA of the CDR3: TGTGCCAGCAGCGTAGCAGGGGACCGTGGCTACACCTTC. Translating it yields CASSVAGDRGYTF.

The chain links TRBV4-1 to TRBJ2-3, with D possibly matching TRBD2 (5 bases). The CDR3 is made up of 16 amino acids. Germline loops: CDR1 MGHRA, CDR2 YSYEKL. V lost 6 bases and J lost 1, with 17 bases in between. The CDR3 DNA reads as TGCGCCAGCAGGCGGAAGGTTTGGGAGCGCACAGATACGCAGTATTTT. Its translation: CASRRKVWERTDTQYF.

This clone was observed a single time. The chain employs TRBV9 and TRBJ2-7; possible D gene TRBD1, 6 bases. CDR1 SGDLS and CDR2 YYNGEE come from the germline V gene. This CDR3 is built from 14 residues. Between the trimmed V and J ends, which lost 0 bases and 2 bases, there was a span of 9 bases. In DNA form, the CDR3 reads TGTGCCAGCAGCGTAGGAGACAGGACCTACGAGCAGTACTTC. The encoded protein is CASSVGDRTYEQYF.

This rearrangement joins TRBV18 to TRBJ2-1, with 10 bases aligning to TRBD1. Per the germline V gene, CDR1 is KGHSH and CDR2 is LQKENI. The J segment lost 4 bases and the V segment lost 2 bases, leaving 5 bases of the junction unmatched. The CDR3 is 16 amino acids. CDR3 DNA: TGTGCCAGCTCACCATTTGGGACAGGGGTGTACAATGAGCAGTTCTTC. It yields the protein CASSPFGTGVYNEQFF.

The V call is TRBV28, the J call TRBJ2-4, with D perhaps matching TRBD1 (6 bases). CDR1 is MDHEN and CDR2 is SYDVKM in the germline V gene. Between the trimmed V and J ends, which lost 2 bases and 1 base, there was a span of 12 bases. CDR3 length: 16 residues. Here the CDR3 DNA reads TGTGCCAGCAGTTTAGGGCTTCAGGGGGCCAAAAACATTCAGTACTTC. Translation gives CASSLGLQGAKNIQYF.

The chain links TRBV27 to TRBJ2-7; TRBD1 aligns across 9 bases. Trimming cost V 4 bases and J 3 bases; bases outside gene matches: 10. Germline V gene sequence: CDR1 MNHEY, CDR2 SMNVEV (reference sequence). The CDR3 length is 16 residues. This CDR3 reads CASSSDGTGPLYEQYF. The DNA for the CDR3 is TGTGCCAGCAGTTCTGACGGGACAGGGCCCCTCTACGAGCAGTACTTC.

The chain is built from TRBV27 and TRBJ2-5; 12 bases align to TRBD1. The CDR3 consists of 15 residues. Germline V gene data show CDR1 as MNHEY and CDR2 as SMNVEV (reference sequence). The trim removed 6 bases at V and 5 bases at J, leaving 7 bases unmatched. CDR3 in amino acids: CASSLGTGGRETQYF. For the CDR3, the DNA is TGTGCCAGCAGCCTCGGGACAGGGGGCCGGGAGACCCAGTACTTC.

This clone showed up just once. The chain combines TRBV28 with TRBJ2-1; TRBD2 agrees at 7 bases. V was clipped by 8 bases and J by 9 bases; unmatched bases: 7. CDR1 and CDR2 (germline): MDHEN, SYDVKM. CDR3 length: 12 amino acids. The CDR3 loop reads CASGASGGEQFF. As DNA, the CDR3 is TGTGCCAGCGGCGCTTCGGGGGGTGAGCAGTTCTTC.

The chain joins TRBV30 to TRBJ2-3; D is possibly TRBD1 (6 bases). The ends were cut back, 2 bases at V and 3 bases at J, with 9 bases in the middle. The CDR3 sequence is 13 residues long. Germline CDR1 GTSNPN, CDR2 SVGIG (reference sequence). This chain's CDR3 is CAWSTTGTDTQYF. In DNA, the CDR3 is TGTGCCTGGAGTACTACAGGGACAGATACGCAGTATTTT.

This chain uses TRBV7-9 with TRBJ1-1, with D tentatively TRBD1 (6 bases). Trimming took off 1 base at V and 0 bases at J, with 15 bases between the two ends. Germline V gene lookup returns CDR1 SEHNR and CDR2 FQNEAQ (reference sequence). There are 17 residues in the CDR3. The CDR3 here is CASSLVKGEYMNTEAFF. The CDR3 nucleotides read TGTGCCAGCAGCTTAGTCAAGGGGGAGTACATGAACACTGAAGCTTTCTTT.

This chain links TRBV27 with TRBJ1-5, with D unresolved. V lost 4 bases and J 0 bases, leaving 7 bases between the germline ends. Germline lookup yields CDR1 MNHEY and CDR2 SMNVEV (reference sequence). The CDR3 spans 14 residues. In DNA, the CDR3 is TGTGCCAGCAGTTCCCTATATAGCAATCAGCCCCAGCATTTT. It yields the protein CASSSLYSNQPQHF.

The chain links TRBV28 to TRBJ2-7, with 8 bases that match TRBD2. Germline-derived CDR1 and CDR2 are MDHEN and SYDVKM. J lost 1 base, V lost 6 bases, and 8 bases had no gene match. This CDR3 has 15 amino acids. In DNA, the CDR3 is TGTGCCAGCAGACTTACTAGCGGCATTTCCTACGAGCAGTACTTC. It is translated as CASRLTSGISYEQYF.

The rearrangement uses TRBV30 and TRBJ2-2, with D hard to call. This CDR3 spans 13 amino acids. Trimming cost V 4 bases and J 0 bases, with 6 bases left between them. The V gene's germline CDR1 is GTSNPN and CDR2 SVGIG (reference sequence). The CDR3 DNA reads TGTGCCTGGATTCCCGCGAACACCGGGGAGCTGTTTTTT. This encodes CAWIPANTGELFF.

Note on this clone: Other DNA sequences within the sample encode an identical CDR3. This chain connects TRBV10-2 to TRBJ1-5; possible D gene TRBD1, 5 bases. The V gene's germline CDR1 is WSHSY and CDR2 SAAADI. This CDR3 spans 15 amino acids. Trimming left V 0 bases short and J 8 bases short, with 14 bases between. CDR3 sequence reads: CASSESGGLVEPQHF. The CDR3 region has the DNA TGCGCCAGCAGTGAGTCCGGGGGGTTAGTGGAGCCCCAGCATTTT.

The chain recombines TRBV4-1 with TRBJ2-1; 11 bases agree with TRBD2. The V and J ends lost 4 bases and 4 bases, in that order; junction bases with no gene match: 12. Germline lookup yields CDR1 MGHRA and CDR2 YSYEKL. This CDR3 is 18 amino acids long. CDR3 region: CASSPDPPLAGAYNEQFF. The CDR3 DNA reads TGCGCCAGCAGCCCGGACCCCCCACTAGCGGGAGCGTACAATGAGCAGTTCTTC.

CDR3 region: CASSEPSYNEQFF. CDR3 DNA sequence: TGTGCCAGCAGTGAACCCAGTTACAATGAGCAGTTCTTC. The chain recombines TRBV2 with TRBJ2-1; D remains ambiguous. Germline V CDR1 and CDR2: SNHLY, FYNNEI. The V end was cut by 2 bases, the J end by 4 bases, with 6 bases between. The CDR3 covers 13 residues.

The chain has TRBV7-9 and TRBJ2-2, with TRBD2 matching over 8 bases. The germline V gene has CDR1 SEHNR and CDR2 FQNEAQ (reference sequence). CDR3 size: 15 residues. The J segment lost 7 bases and the V segment lost 5 bases, leaving 9 bases of the junction unmatched. The DNA of the CDR3 is TGTGCCAGCAGCCGCGGGGGACTAGATGGCGGGGAGCTGTTTTTT. It yields the protein CASSRGGLDGGELFF.

The chain employs TRBV15 and TRBJ2-1; 10 bases are shared with TRBD2. CDR3 size: 15 residues. The J segment lost 4 bases and the V segment lost 3 bases, leaving 3 bases of the junction unmatched. Germline V gene sequence: CDR1 LNHNV, CDR2 YYDKDF (reference sequence). The CDR3, as DNA: TGTGCCACCAGCAGTCTAGCGGGAGCGTACAATGAGCAGTTCTTC. It encodes CATSSLAGAYNEQFF.

This chain joins TRBV7-6 and TRBJ2-5; 12 bases are a match to TRBD2. The CDR3 contains 15 residues. The ends lost 5 bases at V and 3 bases at J; junction bases unmatched: 4. CDR1 is SGHVS, CDR2 FNYEAQ, per germline. For the CDR3, the DNA is TGTGCCAGCAGCCCCTGGACTAGCGGGGAAGAGACCCAGTACTTC. Its protein product is CASSPWTSGEETQYF.

Only one count was recorded for this clone. The rearrangement uses TRBV14 and TRBJ1-1; no clear D. Germline V gives CDR1 SGHDN, CDR2 FVKESK. The germline V and J ends were trimmed by 4 bases and 5 bases, with 8 bases remaining between them. This CDR3 is 12 amino acids long. The CDR3 region is CASSPLGTEAFF. CDR3 DNA: TGTGCCAGCAGCCCACTCGGGACTGAAGCTTTCTTT.

V and J are TRBV2 and TRBJ2-1; 8 nucleotides line up with TRBD1. The CDR3 extends over 15 amino acids. Germline values: CDR1 SNHLY, CDR2 FYNNEI. After removal of 3 bases from V and 3 bases from J, the junction contained 4 bases not matched to a gene. The CDR3 is CASSDSTGGYNEQFF. In nucleotides, the CDR3 is TGTGCCAGCAGTGATTCTACAGGGGGCTACAATGAGCAGTTCTTC.

This chain links TRBV6-1 with TRBJ1-1; TRBD1 aligns across 10 bases. V shed 3 bases, J shed 5 bases, and the junction held 6 bases outside the gene matches. CDR1 and CDR2 from the germline V gene are MNHNS and SASEGT. There are 15 residues in the CDR3. The CDR3 here is CASSDTDRGRTEAFF. The CDR3 nucleotides read TGTGCCAGCAGTGATACGGACAGGGGGAGGACTGAAGCTTTCTTT.

The rearrangement links TRBV5-4 to TRBJ2-1, with 9 bases fitting TRBD1. CDR3 length: 17 amino acids. Losses at the gene ends were 2 bases for V and 8 bases for J; bases not matched to a gene: 14. CDR1 is SGHNT, CDR2 YYREEE, per germline (reference sequence). The CDR3 region has the DNA TGTGCCAGCAGCTTAGGGACAGGGTATGGGGCGACGGATGAGCAGTTCTTC. It codes for CASSLGTGYGATDEQFF. The variable domain in full, completed from reference TRBV5-4 and TRBJ2-1, reads ETGVTQSPTHLIKTRGQQVTLRCSSQSGHNTVSWYQQALGQGPQFIFQYYREEENGRGNFPPRFSGLQFPNYSSELNVNALELDDSALYLCASSLGTGYGATDEQFFGPGTRLTVL.

This clone was recorded only once. The chain combines TRBV7-8 with TRBJ2-7; possible D gene TRBD1, 5 bases. The CDR3 runs 16 residues. CDR1 and CDR2 from the germline V gene are SGHVS and FQNEAQ. The V end lost 1 base, the J end lost 2 bases, and 15 bases lay between the germline ends. The CDR3 DNA reads TGTGCCAGCAGCTTAGGGACGCTGACAGTTACCTACGAGCAGTACTTC. It codes for CASSLGTLTVTYEQYF.

The gene calls are TRBV2 and TRBJ2-5; 9 bases align to TRBD2. Germline CDR1 and CDR2: SNHLY and FYNNEI. This CDR3 contains 14 residues. Trimming at V came to 6 bases and at J to 4 bases, leaving 6 bases not matched to a gene. For the CDR3, the DNA is TGTGCCAGCAGAACAGGCGGGGGGGGAGAGACCCAGTACTTC. It codes for CASRTGGGGETQYF.

The chain uses TRBV12-5 and TRBJ2-1, with 11 bases matching TRBD2. CDR1 is LGHNT, CDR2 FRNRAP, per germline. V lost 5 bases, J lost 4 bases, and 10 bases stayed unmatched. CDR3 length: 17 residues. In nucleotides, the CDR3 is TGTGCTAGTGGTATCACCTTAGCGGGGGGGCCTTACAATGAGCAGTTCTTC. Translated: CASGITLAGGPYNEQFF.

The chain has TRBV7-2 and TRBJ1-1; possibly TRBD1 for D (5 bases). The CDR3 runs 15 residues. V was shortened by 2 bases and J by 3 bases, with 13 bases between the two germline ends. Germline V lookup: CDR1 SGHTA, CDR2 FQGNSA. The CDR3 bases are TGTGCCAGCAGCTTAAACGGACGGGGGGACACTGAAGCTTTCTTT. Encoded protein: CASSLNGRGDTEAFF. Filled out from reference TRBV7-2 and TRBJ1-1, the complete variable domain reads GAGVSQSPSNKVTEKGKDVELRCDPISGHTALYWYRQSLGQGLEFLIYFQGNSAPDKSGLPSDRFSAERTGGSVSTLTIQRTQQEDSAVYLCASSLNGRGDTEAFFGQGTRLTVV.

The chain recombines TRBV15 with TRBJ1-1; D is unclear. V was pared by 2 bases and J by 2 bases, with 21 bases between. Germline V CDR1 and CDR2: LNHNV, YYDKDF (reference sequence). The CDR3 loop spans 18 amino acids. In DNA form, the CDR3 reads TGTGCCACCAGCAGAACTCGCGCGCCACAAGAGACAAACACTGAAGCTTTCTTT. It encodes CATSRTRAPQETNTEAFF. Together with reference TRBV15 and TRBJ1-1, the CDR3 gives the full variable domain: DAMVIQNPRYQVTQFGKPVTLSCSQTLNHNVMYWYQQKSSQAPKLLFHYYDKDFNNEADTPDNFQSRRPNTSFCFLDIRSPGLGDTAMYLCATSRTRAPQETNTEAFFGQGTRLTVV.

The CDR3 sequence is CASSLRELIAKNIQYF. CDR3 nucleotide sequence: TGCGCCAGCAGTCTCCGGGAACTAATAGCCAAAAACATTCAGTACTTC. The V call is TRBV23-1, the J call TRBJ2-4; D is perhaps TRBD2 (5 bases). TRBV23-1 has ORF status, its function being uncertain. The CDR3 is made up of 16 amino acids. V lost 4 bases and J lost 0, with 13 bases in between.